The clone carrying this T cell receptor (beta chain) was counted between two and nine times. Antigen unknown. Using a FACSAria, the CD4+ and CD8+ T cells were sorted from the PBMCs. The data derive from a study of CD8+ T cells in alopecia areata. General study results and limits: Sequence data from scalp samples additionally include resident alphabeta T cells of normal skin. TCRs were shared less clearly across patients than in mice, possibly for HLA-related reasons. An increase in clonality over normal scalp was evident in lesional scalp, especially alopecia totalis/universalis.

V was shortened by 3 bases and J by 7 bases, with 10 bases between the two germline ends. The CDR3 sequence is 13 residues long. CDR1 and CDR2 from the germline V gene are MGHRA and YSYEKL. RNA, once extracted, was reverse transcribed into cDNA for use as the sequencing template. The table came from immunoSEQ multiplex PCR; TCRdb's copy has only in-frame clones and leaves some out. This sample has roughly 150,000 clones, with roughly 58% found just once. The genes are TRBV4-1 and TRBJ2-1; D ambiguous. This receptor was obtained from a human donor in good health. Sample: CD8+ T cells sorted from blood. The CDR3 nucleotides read TGCGCCAGCAGCCAGGTACTATTTAATGAGCAGTTCTTC. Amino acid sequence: CASSQVLFNEQFF.